These 25 T cell receptor beta chains came from one sample sequenced in a study of blood T cell repertoires in COVID-19. Produced via immunoSEQ multiplex PCR; TCRdb's table is partial and in-frame only. This sample carries around 300,000 clones, 87% of them seen once, and the ten largest clones take around 5.8%. The sequenced sample consisted of PBMCs or T cells enriched from blood (not recorded which). Receptors originate from a woman aged 40 to 50 who had recovered from COVID-19.

The chain combines TRBV2 with TRBJ2-1, with 9 bases identical to TRBD2. The CDR3 loop spans 13 amino acids. The germline CDR1 and CDR2 sequences are SNHLY and FYNNEI. Germline trimming cut 9 bases from V and 4 bases from J; bases unmatched to any gene: 4. The CDR3 nucleotides read TGTGCCAGTAGCGGGAGAGAGTACAATGAGCAGTTCTTC. As protein: CASSGREYNEQFF.

The rearrangement joins TRBV27 to TRBJ1-1, with unresolved D. V lost 6 bases and J lost 4, with 15 bases in between. CDR1 MNHEY and CDR2 SMNVEV come from the germline V gene (reference sequence). The CDR3 is 14 amino acids. This CDR3 reads CASRERGGLTEAFF. The CDR3 DNA reads as TGTGCCAGCAGAGAACGCGGAGGCCTCACTGAAGCTTTCTTT.

The gene calls are TRBV28 and TRBJ2-7; tentative D call: TRBD1 (7 bases). The CDR3 has 14 residues. V dropped 5 bases and J dropped 2 bases, with 13 bases sitting between them. CDR1 and CDR2 (germline): MDHEN, SYDVKM. CDR3 residues: CASSAQGGAYEQYF. CDR3 nucleotides: TGTGCCAGCAGTGCCCAGGGGGGTGCCTACGAGCAGTACTTC.

The chain couples TRBV18 to TRBJ1-2; TRBD1 agrees at 8 bases. In germline, CDR1 is KGHSH, CDR2 LQKENI. Trimming took 3 bases from V and 4 from J; bases not matched to a gene: 4. The CDR3 spans 14 residues. The CDR3 reads CASSPTQGGYGYTF. CDR3 coding DNA: TGTGCCAGCTCACCGACACAGGGGGGCTATGGCTACACCTTC.

This clone showed up just a few times. The J gene is TRBJ1-2, the V gene TRBV25-1; 8 bases map to TRBD1. The V gene end was trimmed by 10 bases and the J gene end by 2 bases; junction bases not matched to a gene: 6. The germline gives CDR1 MGHDK, CDR2 SYGVNS. The CDR3 totals 13 residues. The chain's CDR3 is CATSTGANYGYTF. DNA of the CDR3: TGTGCCACTTCGACAGGGGCCAACTATGGCTACACCTTC.

The chain is built from TRBV7-2 and TRBJ2-1, with TRBD2 identical over 7 bases. Trimming at V came to 4 bases and at J to 0 bases, leaving 3 bases not matched to a gene. Germline V gene data show CDR1 as SGHTA and CDR2 as FQGNSA. The CDR3 totals 15 residues. As DNA, the CDR3 is TGTGCCAGCAGCTCTGGACTAGTCTCCTACAATGAGCAGTTCTTC. Translated, it gives CASSSGLVSYNEQFF.

This clone has just a few counts. The chain is built from TRBV5-6 and TRBJ2-1; possibly TRBD2 for D (7 bases). CDR1 is SGHDT, CDR2 YYEEEE, per germline. This CDR3 spans 14 amino acids. The V end was cut by 4 bases, the J end by 10 bases, with 18 bases between. The CDR3 loop is CASSRRGAGEEQFF. DNA of the CDR3: TGTGCCAGCAGCCGACGGGGGGCCGGGGAGGAGCAGTTCTTC.

The J gene is TRBJ2-5, the V gene TRBV7-3, with D tentatively TRBD2 (7 bases). Trimming stripped 5 bases from V and 4 bases from J, with 14 bases between. There are 14 residues in the CDR3. The germline V gene encodes CDR1 SGHTA and CDR2 FQGTGA. The CDR3 here is CASSRDGGPETQYF. DNA for the CDR3: TGTGCCAGCAGCCGGGACGGGGGGCCAGAGACCCAGTACTTC.

The J gene is TRBJ2-1, the V gene TRBV6-1, with 12 bases lining up with TRBD2. Germline V gives CDR1 MNHNS, CDR2 SASEGT. CDR3 length: 19 amino acids. Trimming cost V 4 bases and J 0 bases; bases outside gene matches: 10. CDR3 nucleotides: TGTGCCAGCAGTGCAGGACTAGCGGGACGGGGAAGCTCCTACAATGAGCAGTTCTTC. Residues: CASSAGLAGRGSSYNEQFF.

This clone was seen a handful of times. The genes are TRBV4-3 and TRBJ1-6, with 7 nucleotides matching TRBD1. The germline V gene has CDR1 LGHNA and CDR2 YSLEER. The CDR3 runs 15 residues. V was pared by 0 bases and J by 6 bases, with 2 bases of the junction left unmatched. The CDR3 region is CASSQEGQINSPLHF. The CDR3 coding sequence is TGCGCCAGCAGCCAAGAGGGACAGATTAATTCACCCCTCCACTTT.

This clone was found once. V gene TRBV5-1 combines with J gene TRBJ1-1; a weak D match, TRBD1 (6 bases). The V and J ends lost 1 base and 2 bases respectively, with 12 bases between them. The germline gives CDR1 SGHRS, CDR2 YFSETQ. CDR3 length: 15 amino acids. CDR3 region: CASSLSVRGNTEAFF. As DNA, the CDR3 is TGCGCCAGCAGCTTGAGTGTCAGGGGTAACACTGAAGCTTTCTTT.

This chain uses TRBV28 with TRBJ2-7; D might be TRBD2 (6 bases). This CDR3 has 15 residues. CDR1 MDHEN and CDR2 SYDVKM come from the germline V gene. V lost 4 bases, J lost 2 bases, and 15 bases lay in between. CDR3 in DNA: TGTGCCAGCAGTTCTCTGGGGGGTTGGACCTACGAGCAGTACTTC. This encodes CASSSLGGWTYEQYF.

This chain connects TRBV28 to TRBJ2-3, with TRBD2 identical over 10 bases. The CDR3 loop spans 16 amino acids. V lost 3 bases, J lost 2 bases, and 5 bases stayed unmatched. Germline CDR1 reads MDHEN; CDR2 reads SYDVKM. For the CDR3, the DNA is TGTGCCAGCAGTTTGGTAGCGGGAGGAGCCACAGATACGCAGTATTTT. The encoded protein is CASSLVAGGATDTQYF.

The V and J genes are TRBV18 and TRBJ1-5; D gene uncertain. Per germline, CDR1 KGHSH and CDR2 LQKENI. Trimming pared 0 bases from V and 4 bases from J, leaving 16 bases between. CDR3 size: 17 residues. CDR3 region: CASSPPGGRELNQPQHF. CDR3 sequence (DNA): TGTGCCAGCTCACCACCGGGAGGCAGAGAGCTAAATCAGCCCCAGCATTTT.

The gene calls are TRBV10-3 and TRBJ1-2; D is unclear. The CDR3 is 13 residues long. The germline V and J ends were trimmed by 3 bases and 3 bases, with 8 bases remaining between them. CDR1 and CDR2 from the germline V gene are ENHRY and SYGVKD. This chain's CDR3 is CAISDGEDYGYTF. CDR3 nucleotides: TGTGCCATCAGTGACGGGGAGGACTATGGCTACACCTTC.

The chain combines TRBV5-8 with TRBJ1-2; maybe TRBD1 (5 bases). CDR1 is SGHTS and CDR2 is YDEGEE in the germline V gene. There are 13 residues in the CDR3. Trimming stripped 2 bases from V and 2 bases from J, with 7 bases between. The CDR3 coding sequence is TGTGCCAGCAGCTTTTGGGGCAACTATGGCTACACCTTC. Its protein product is CASSFWGNYGYTF. The full variable domain, completed using reference TRBV5-8 and TRBJ1-2, is EAGVTQSPTHLIKTRGQQATLRCSPISGHTSVYWYQQALGLGLQFLLWYDEGEERNRGNFPPRFSGRQFPNYSSELNVNALELEDSALYLCASSFWGNYGYTFGSGTRLTVV.

V usage is TRBV3-1 (or the pseudogene TRBV3-2) and J usage is TRBJ1-1; D uncertain. Trimming took off 6 bases at V and 0 bases at J, with 14 bases between the two ends. The CDR3 has 15 residues. Germline V gene lookup returns CDR1 LGHDT and CDR2 YNNKEL (reference sequence). CDR3 in amino acids: CASSLTTLMNTEAFF. The CDR3 bases are TGTGCCAGCAGTCTTACGACTCTGATGAACACTGAAGCTTTCTTT.

The chain uses TRBV4-3 and TRBJ1-4; possible D gene TRBD1, 6 bases. V was trimmed by 1 base and J by 6 bases, leaving 12 bases between them. The CDR3 runs 15 residues. Per the germline V gene, CDR1 is LGHNA and CDR2 is YSLEER. The CDR3 DNA reads TGCGCCAGCAGCCAAGGGGACAACTGGGATGAAAAACTGTTTTTT. This translates into CASSQGDNWDEKLFF.

V gene TRBV30 combines with J gene TRBJ2-7; 9 nucleotides match TRBD2. CDR1 GTSNPN and CDR2 SVGIG come from the germline V gene (reference sequence). This CDR3 contains 14 residues. V lost 2 bases, J lost 4 bases, and 6 bases stayed unmatched. The CDR3 DNA reads TGTGCCTGGAGTTTGGCTAGCGGGGTTTACGAGCAGTACTTC. This sequence encodes CAWSLASGVYEQYF.

In this sample, this clone turned up a few times. The chain recombines TRBV4-1 with TRBJ1-5; 10 bases agree with TRBD1. Germline values: CDR1 MGHRA, CDR2 YSYEKL. The CDR3 has 18 residues. The ends lost 4 bases at V and 0 bases at J; junction bases unmatched: 9. CDR3 region: CASSRLPGQGSSNQPQHF. The CDR3 nucleotides read TGCGCCAGCAGCCGTCTGCCGGGACAGGGGTCTAGCAATCAGCCCCAGCATTTT.

This sequence joins TRBV15 and TRBJ2-5, with 7 bases identical to TRBD1. Germline V lookup: CDR1 LNHNV, CDR2 YYDKDF (reference sequence). This CDR3 is built from 19 residues. V lost 0 bases, J lost 3 bases, and 16 bases stayed unmatched. Here the CDR3 DNA reads TGTGCCACCAGCAGAGACCCACTAACAACATCAGACAGGGAAGAGACCCAGTACTTC. Translated: CATSRDPLTTSDREETQYF.

This rearrangement joins TRBV5-4 to TRBJ2-5, with 8 positions matching TRBD2. Germline CDR1 and CDR2: SGHNT and YYREEE (reference sequence). Trimming took 3 bases from V and 5 from J; bases not matched to a gene: 6. There are 14 residues in the CDR3. The chain's CDR3 is CASSSSGSGETQYF. The CDR3, as DNA: TGTGCCAGCAGCTCCAGCGGGAGCGGGGAGACCCAGTACTTC.

The rearrangement links TRBV5-3 to TRBJ2-1; tentatively, D is TRBD1 (5 bases). TRBV5-3 has ORF status, its function being uncertain. The ends were cut back, 5 bases at V and 0 bases at J, with 18 bases in the middle. This CDR3 spans 17 amino acids. CDR3 sequence reads: CARRGRGAWSSYNEQFF. CDR3 coding DNA: TGTGCCAGAAGGGGAAGGGGCGCCTGGAGCTCCTACAATGAGCAGTTCTTC.

The chain employs TRBV6-5 and TRBJ1-5; TRBD1 is a possible D gene (6 bases). With 5 bases removed from V and 7 bases from J, the gap between germline ends came to 12 bases. Germline V gene lookup returns CDR1 MNHEY and CDR2 SVGAGI. CDR3 length: 13 residues. CDR3 DNA: TGTGCCAGCAGTCTAACAGGGCCGCAGCCCCAGCATTTT. It specifies CASSLTGPQPQHF.

The CDR3 region is CAAGTVNQPQHF. The CDR3 DNA is TGTGCCGCGGGGACGGTAAATCAGCCCCAGCATTTT. The V and J genes are TRBV10-3 and TRBJ1-5; TRBD1 might be the D (5 bases). Between the trimmed V and J ends, which lost 11 bases and 4 bases, there was a span of 12 bases. Germline CDR1 reads ENHRY; CDR2 reads SYGVKD. This CDR3 has 12 residues.